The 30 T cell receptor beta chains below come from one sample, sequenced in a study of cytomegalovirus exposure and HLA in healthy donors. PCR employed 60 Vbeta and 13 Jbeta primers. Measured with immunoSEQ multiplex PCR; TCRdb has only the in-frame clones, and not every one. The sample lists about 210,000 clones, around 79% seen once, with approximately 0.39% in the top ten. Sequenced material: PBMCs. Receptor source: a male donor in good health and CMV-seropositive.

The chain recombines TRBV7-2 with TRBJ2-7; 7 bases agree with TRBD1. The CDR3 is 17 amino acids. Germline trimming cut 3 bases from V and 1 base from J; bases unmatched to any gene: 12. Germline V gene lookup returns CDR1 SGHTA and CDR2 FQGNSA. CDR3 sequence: CASSFPAIGTESYEQYF. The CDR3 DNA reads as TGTGCCAGCAGCTTTCCCGCGATCGGGACAGAATCCTACGAGCAGTACTTC.

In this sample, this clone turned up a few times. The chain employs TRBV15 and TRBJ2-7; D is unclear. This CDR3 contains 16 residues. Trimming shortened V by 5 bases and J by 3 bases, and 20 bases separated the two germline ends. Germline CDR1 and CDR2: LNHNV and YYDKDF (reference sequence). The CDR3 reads CATSALQAGTFYEQYF. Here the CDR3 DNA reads TGTGCCACCAGCGCCCTTCAGGCAGGAACTTTCTACGAGCAGTACTTC.

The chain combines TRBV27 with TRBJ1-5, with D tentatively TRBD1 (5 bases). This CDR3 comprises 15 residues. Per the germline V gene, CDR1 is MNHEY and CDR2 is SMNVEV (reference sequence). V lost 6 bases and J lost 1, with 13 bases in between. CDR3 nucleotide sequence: TGTGCCAGCAGCTTGGGCAGGGTAAGCAATCAGCCCCAGCATTTT. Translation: CASSLGRVSNQPQHF.

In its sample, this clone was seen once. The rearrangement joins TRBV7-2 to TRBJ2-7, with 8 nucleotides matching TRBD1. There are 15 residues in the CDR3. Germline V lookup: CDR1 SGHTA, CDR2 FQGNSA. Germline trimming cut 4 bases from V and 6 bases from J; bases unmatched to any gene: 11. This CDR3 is CASSWEITGGFEQYF. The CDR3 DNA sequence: TGTGCCAGCAGCTGGGAAATAACAGGGGGTTTCGAGCAGTACTTC. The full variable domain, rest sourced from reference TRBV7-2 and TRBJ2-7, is GAGVSQSPSNKVTEKGKDVELRCDPISGHTALYWYRQSLGQGLEFLIYFQGNSAPDKSGLPSDRFSAERTGGSVSTLTIQRTQQEDSAVYLCASSWEITGGFEQYFGPGTRLTVT.

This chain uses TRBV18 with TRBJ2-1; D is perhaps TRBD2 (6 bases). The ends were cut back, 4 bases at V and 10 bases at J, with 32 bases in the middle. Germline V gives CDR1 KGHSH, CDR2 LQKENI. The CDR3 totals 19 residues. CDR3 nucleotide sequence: TGTGCCAGCTCACGACAATTTACCGGTGGGGACTCCGCCATCAGCGAGCAGTTCTTC. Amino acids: CASSRQFTGGDSAISEQFF.

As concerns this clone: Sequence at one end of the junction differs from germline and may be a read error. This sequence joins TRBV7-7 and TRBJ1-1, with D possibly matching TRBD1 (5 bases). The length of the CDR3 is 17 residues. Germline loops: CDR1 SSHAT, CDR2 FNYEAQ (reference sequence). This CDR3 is CASSPEPVQDWYTEAFF. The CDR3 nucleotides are TGTGCTAGCAGCCCCGAACCCGTACAGGATTGGTACACTGAAGCTTTCTTT. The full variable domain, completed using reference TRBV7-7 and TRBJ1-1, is GAGVSQSPRYKVTKRGQDVTLRCDPISSHATLYWYQQALGQGPEFLTYFNYEAQPDKSGLPSDRFSAERPEGSISTLTIQRTEQRDSAMYRCASSPEPVQDWYTEAFFGQGTRLTVV.

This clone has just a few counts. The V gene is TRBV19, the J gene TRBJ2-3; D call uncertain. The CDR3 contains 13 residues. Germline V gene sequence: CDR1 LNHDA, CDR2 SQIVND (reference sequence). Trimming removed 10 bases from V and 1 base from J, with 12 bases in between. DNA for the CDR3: TGTGCCATAGCACAAACGGGCACAGATACGCAGTATTTT. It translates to CAIAQTGTDTQYF.

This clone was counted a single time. The CDR3 coding sequence is TGTGCCAGCAGCGTAGGCCCAGCGGGGGGCCTCACAGATACGCAGTATTTT. It translates to CASSVGPAGGLTDTQYF. The chain is built from TRBV9 and TRBJ2-3; 9 bases match TRBD2. The J segment lost 2 bases and the V segment lost 0 bases, leaving 7 bases of the junction unmatched. Germline V CDR1 and CDR2: SGDLS, YYNGEE. The CDR3 has 17 amino acids.

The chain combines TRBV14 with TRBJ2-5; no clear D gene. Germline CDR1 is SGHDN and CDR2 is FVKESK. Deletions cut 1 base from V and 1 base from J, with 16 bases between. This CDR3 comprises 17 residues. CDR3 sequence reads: CASSQGYQAGSQETQYF. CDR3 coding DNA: TGTGCCAGCAGCCAAGGGTACCAAGCCGGGTCCCAAGAGACCCAGTACTTC. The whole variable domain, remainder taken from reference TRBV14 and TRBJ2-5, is EAGVTQFPSHSVIEKGQTVTLRCDPISGHDNLYWYRRVMGKEIKFLLHFVKESKQDESGMPNNRFLAERTGGTYSTLKVQPAELEDSGVYFCASSQGYQAGSQETQYFGPGTRLLVL.

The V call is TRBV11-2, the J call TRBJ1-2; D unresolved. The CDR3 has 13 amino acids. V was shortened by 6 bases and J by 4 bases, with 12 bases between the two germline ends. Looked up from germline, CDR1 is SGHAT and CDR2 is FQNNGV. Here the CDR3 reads CASSSLEIYGYTF. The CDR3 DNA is TGTGCCAGCAGTTCGTTGGAGATCTATGGCTACACCTTC.

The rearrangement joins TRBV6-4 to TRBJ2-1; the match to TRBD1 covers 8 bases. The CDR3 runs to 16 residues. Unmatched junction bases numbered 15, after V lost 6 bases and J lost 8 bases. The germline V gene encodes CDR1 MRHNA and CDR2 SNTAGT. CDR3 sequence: CASRTGQGGLSDEQFF. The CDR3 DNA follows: TGTGCCAGCAGAACCGGACAGGGTGGTTTGAGCGATGAGCAGTTCTTC.

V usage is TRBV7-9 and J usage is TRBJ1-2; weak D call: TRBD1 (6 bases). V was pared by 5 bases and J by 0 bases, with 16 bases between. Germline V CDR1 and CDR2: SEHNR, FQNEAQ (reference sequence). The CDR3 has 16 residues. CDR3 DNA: TGTGCCAGCAGCCCAGACAGGACCAGAGCTAACTATGGCTACACCTTC. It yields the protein CASSPDRTRANYGYTF. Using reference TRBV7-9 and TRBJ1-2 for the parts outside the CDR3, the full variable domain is DTGVSQNPRHKITKRGQNVTFRCDPISEHNRLYWYRQTLGQGPEFLTYFQNEAQLEKSRLLSDRFSAERPKGSFSTLEIQRTEQGDSAMYLCASSPDRTRANYGYTFGSGTRLTVV.

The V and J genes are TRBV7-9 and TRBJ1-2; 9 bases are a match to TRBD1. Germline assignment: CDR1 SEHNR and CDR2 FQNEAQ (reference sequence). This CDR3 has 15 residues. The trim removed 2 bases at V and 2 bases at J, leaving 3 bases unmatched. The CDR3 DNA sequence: TGTGCCAGCAGCTTAAACAGGGGGCTCAACTATGGCTACACCTTC. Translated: CASSLNRGLNYGYTF.

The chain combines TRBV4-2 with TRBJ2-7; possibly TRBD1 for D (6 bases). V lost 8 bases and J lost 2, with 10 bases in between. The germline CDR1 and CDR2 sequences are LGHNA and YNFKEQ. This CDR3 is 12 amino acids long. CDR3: CASSGQTYEQYF. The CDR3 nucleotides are TGTGCCAGCTCTGGACAGACCTACGAGCAGTACTTC.

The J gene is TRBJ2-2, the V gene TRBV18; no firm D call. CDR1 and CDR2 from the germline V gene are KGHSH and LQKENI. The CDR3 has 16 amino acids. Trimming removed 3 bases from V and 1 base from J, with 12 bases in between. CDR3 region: CASSPSQVGNTGELFF. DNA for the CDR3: TGTGCCAGCTCACCTTCCCAGGTGGGGAACACCGGGGAGCTGTTTTTT.

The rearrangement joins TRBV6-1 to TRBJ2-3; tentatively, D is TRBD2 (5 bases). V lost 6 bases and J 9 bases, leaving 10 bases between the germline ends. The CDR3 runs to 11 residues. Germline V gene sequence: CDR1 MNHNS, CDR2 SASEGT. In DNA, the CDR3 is TGTGCCAGCAGGGAGGAAGCGACGCAGTATTTT. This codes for CASREEATQYF.

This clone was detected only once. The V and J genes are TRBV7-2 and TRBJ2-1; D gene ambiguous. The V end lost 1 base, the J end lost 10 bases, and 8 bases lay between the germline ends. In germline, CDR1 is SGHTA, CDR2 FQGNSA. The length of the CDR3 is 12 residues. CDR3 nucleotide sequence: TGTGCCAGCAGCTTAGAGACCGGGGAGCAGTTCTTC. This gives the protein CASSLETGEQFF.

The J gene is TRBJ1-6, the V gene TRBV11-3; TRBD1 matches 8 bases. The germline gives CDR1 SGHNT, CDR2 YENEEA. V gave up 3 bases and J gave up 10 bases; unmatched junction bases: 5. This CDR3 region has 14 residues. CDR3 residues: CASSLTGAGSPLHF. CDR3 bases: TGTGCCAGCAGCTTGACAGGGGCCGGGTCACCCCTCCACTTT.

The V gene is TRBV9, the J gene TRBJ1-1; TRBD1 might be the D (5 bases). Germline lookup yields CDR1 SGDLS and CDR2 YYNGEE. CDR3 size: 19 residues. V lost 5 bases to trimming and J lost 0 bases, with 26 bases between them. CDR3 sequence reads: CASRVNPQGGEAMNTEAFF. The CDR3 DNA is TGTGCCAGCAGGGTAAACCCCCAGGGAGGTGAGGCGATGAACACTGAAGCTTTCTTT.

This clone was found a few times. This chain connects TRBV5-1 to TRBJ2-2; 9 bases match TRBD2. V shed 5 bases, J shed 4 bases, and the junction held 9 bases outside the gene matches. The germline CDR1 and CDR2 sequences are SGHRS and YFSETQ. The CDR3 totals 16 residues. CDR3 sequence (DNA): TGCGCCAGCAGGCCCGCGGGACTAGCTGGCACCGGGGAGCTGTTTTTT. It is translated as CASRPAGLAGTGELFF.

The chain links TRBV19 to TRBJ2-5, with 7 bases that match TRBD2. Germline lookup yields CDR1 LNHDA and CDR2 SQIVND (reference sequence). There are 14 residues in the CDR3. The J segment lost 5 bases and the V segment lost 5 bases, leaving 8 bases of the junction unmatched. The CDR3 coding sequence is TGTGCCAGTAGTGGGGGGGTCGGCCGGGAGACCCAGTACTTC. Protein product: CASSGGVGRETQYF.

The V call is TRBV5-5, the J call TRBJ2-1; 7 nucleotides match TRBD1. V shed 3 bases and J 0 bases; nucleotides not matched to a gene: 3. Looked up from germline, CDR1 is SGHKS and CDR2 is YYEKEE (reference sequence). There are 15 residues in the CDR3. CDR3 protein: CASSSPGGSYNEQFF. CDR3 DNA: TGTGCCAGCAGCTCTCCAGGGGGCTCCTACAATGAGCAGTTCTTC.

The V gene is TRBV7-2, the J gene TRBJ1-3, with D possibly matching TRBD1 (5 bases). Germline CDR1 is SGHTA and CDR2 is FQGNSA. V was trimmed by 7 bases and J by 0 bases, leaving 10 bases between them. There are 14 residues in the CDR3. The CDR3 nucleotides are TGTGCCAGCACCCCAGGGTTCTCTGGAAACACCATATATTTT. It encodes CASTPGFSGNTIYF.

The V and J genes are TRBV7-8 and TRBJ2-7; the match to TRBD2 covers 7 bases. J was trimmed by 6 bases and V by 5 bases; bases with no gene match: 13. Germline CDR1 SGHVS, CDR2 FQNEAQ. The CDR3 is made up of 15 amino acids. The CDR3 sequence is CASSREVGLGSEQYF. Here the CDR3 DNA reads TGTGCCAGCAGCCGGGAGGTAGGACTAGGTAGCGAGCAGTACTTC.

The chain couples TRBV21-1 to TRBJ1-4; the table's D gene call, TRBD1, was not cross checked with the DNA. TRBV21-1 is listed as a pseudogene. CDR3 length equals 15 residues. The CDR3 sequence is CASSKVSGGGEKLFF. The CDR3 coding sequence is TGTGCCAGCAGCAAAGTTTCAGGGGGCGGGGAAAAACTGTTTTTT.

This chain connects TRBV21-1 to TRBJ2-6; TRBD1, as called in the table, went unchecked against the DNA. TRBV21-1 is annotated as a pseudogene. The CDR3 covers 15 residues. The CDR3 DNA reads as TGTGCCAGCAGACATACCTGCTCTGGGGCCAACGTCCTGACTTTC. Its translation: CASRHTCSGANVLTF.

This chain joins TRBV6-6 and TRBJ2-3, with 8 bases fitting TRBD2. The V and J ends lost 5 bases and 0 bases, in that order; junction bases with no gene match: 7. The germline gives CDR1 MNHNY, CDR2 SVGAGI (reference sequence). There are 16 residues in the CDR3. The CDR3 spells CASSKGLAASTDTQYF. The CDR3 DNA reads TGTGCCAGCAGTAAAGGACTAGCAGCTAGCACAGATACGCAGTATTTT.

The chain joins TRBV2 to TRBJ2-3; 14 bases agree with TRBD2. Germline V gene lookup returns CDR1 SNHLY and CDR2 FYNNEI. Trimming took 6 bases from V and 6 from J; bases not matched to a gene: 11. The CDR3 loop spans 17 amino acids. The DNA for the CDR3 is TGTGCCAGCAGACCGGAGACTAGCGGGGGGGCCATGGATACGCAGTATTTT. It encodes CASRPETSGGAMDTQYF.

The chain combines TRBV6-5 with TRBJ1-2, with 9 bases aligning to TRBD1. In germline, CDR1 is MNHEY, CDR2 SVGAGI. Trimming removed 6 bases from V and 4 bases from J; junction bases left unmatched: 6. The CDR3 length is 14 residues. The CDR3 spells CASSPATGGYGYTF. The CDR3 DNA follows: TGTGCCAGCAGCCCCGCGACAGGGGGCTATGGCTACACCTTC.

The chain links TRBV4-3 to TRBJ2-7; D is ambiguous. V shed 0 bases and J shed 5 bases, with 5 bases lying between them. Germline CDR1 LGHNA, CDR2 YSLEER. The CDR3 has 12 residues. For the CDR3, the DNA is TGCGCCAGCAGCCAAGAGTCGGACGAGCAGTACTTC. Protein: CASSQESDEQYF.